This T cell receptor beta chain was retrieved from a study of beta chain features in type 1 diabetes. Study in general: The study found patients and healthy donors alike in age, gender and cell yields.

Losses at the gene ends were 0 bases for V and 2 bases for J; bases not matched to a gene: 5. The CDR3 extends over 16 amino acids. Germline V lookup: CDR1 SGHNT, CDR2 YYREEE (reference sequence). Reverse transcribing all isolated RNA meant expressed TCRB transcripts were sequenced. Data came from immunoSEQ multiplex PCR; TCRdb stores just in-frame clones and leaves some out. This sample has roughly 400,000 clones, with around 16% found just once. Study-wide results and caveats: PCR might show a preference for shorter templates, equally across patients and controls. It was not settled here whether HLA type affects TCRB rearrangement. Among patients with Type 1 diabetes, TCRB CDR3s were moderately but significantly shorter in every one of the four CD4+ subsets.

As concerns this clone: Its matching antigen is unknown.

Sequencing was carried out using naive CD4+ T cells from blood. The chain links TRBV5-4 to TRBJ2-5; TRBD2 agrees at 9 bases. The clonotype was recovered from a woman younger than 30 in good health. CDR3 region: CASSLGGTSTQETQYF. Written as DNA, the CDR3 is TGTGCCAGCAGCTTGGGGGGGACTAGCACTCAAGAGACCCAGTACTTC.